Included here is one T cell receptor (beta chain) sequence, with context. The antigen remains undetermined. The sample belongs to a study of T cells in narcolepsy. Whole-study context: Patients with NT1 or NT2 and healthy control donors were enrolled.

The CDR3 covers 12 residues. Profiling relied on immunoSEQ multiplex PCR, and the TCRdb table lists in-frame clones only, not all of them. Among 17,000 or so clones, roughly 72% were seen once, and the ten largest hold 11% to 15%. Study outcomes and limitations: Comparing one patient's CSF and blood CD4+ clonotypes highlighted HCRT- and TRIB2-specific autoreactive clonotypes. Reportedly, autoreactive clonotypes were serially detected in patients' blood but not controls'.

The chain couples TRBV21-1 to TRBJ1-5. TRBV21-1 is reported as a pseudogene. This TCR was recovered from a human donor with narcolepsy. The sample taken for sequencing was CD45RA- memory CD8+ T cells from PBMCs. Here the CDR3 reads CASSKGVQPQHF. The CDR3 DNA reads as TGTGCCAGCAGCAAAGGGGTCCAGCCCCAGCATTTT.